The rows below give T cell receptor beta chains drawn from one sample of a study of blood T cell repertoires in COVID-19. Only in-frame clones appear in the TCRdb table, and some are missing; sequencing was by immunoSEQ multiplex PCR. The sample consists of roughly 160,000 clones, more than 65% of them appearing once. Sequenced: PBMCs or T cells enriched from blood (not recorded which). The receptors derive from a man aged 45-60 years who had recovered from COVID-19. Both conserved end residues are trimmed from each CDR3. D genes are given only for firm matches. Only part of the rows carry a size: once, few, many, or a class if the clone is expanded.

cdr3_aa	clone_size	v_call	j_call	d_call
ASSLDKTNYGYT	.	TRBV7-8	TRBJ1-2	.
ASSSTVGTLTTGELF	.	TRBV7-6	TRBJ2-2	.
AWRLGQGITEAF	.	TRBV30	TRBJ1-1	TRBD1
ASTFHNRDTNEQF	.	TRBV27	TRBJ2-1	.
ASSNLPGFTDTQY	.	TRBV19	TRBJ2-3	.
ASSSVGDRGETQY	.	TRBV7-2	TRBJ2-5	.
ASSWTGQNYEQY	.	TRBV18	TRBJ2-7	TRBD1
ASTMGYTGELF	.	TRBV19	TRBJ2-2	.
ASSLPSGNSDTQY	.	TRBV5-4	TRBJ2-3	TRBD2
ASSLGGFSEQF	.	TRBV7-2	TRBJ2-1	.
ASSFGGDEQY	.	TRBV12-3/TRBV12-4	TRBJ2-7	TRBD2
ASGQANYGYT	.	TRBV2	TRBJ1-2	TRBD1
ASSLREIRLAGNEQY	few	TRBV5-1	TRBJ2-7	TRBD2
ASSLEGTGGTGELF	.	TRBV2	TRBJ2-2	TRBD2